A selection of T cell receptor beta chains follows, all from one sample in a study of control samples from healthy donors and cancer patients. Sequenced by immunoSEQ multiplex PCR; TCRdb stores in-frame clones only, minus some. The data contain approximately 150,000 clones, about 91% of them seen just once; the ten biggest clones take up 1.5% to 2%. The sample taken for sequencing was blood. The receptor source for this set is a man younger than 30 in good health. The CDR3 runs from the conserved cysteine through the conserved F or W. D genes are given only for firm matches. Clone size is given for some rows only: seen once, a few or many times, or a class if the clone is expanded.

D gene,clone size,J gene,V gene,CDR3 protein,CDR3 DNA
-,-,TRBJ1-4,TRBV2,CASSEGRVTAELFF,TGTGCCAGCAGTGAGGGCAGGGTAACGGCAGAACTGTTTTTT
-,once,TRBJ1-6,TRBV3-1/TRBV3-2,CASSQVLDNSPLHF,TGTGCCAGCAGCCAAGTCTTAGATAATTCACCCCTCCACTTT
-,-,TRBJ1-5,TRBV27,CASSPGTHQPQHF,TGTGCCAGCAGTCCCGGGACACATCAGCCCCAGCATTTT
-,-,TRBJ1-5,TRBV11-2,CASSISGHNQPQHF,TGTGCCAGCAGCATCTCAGGGCACAATCAGCCCCAGCATTTT
-,once,TRBJ1-3,TRBV30,CAWASLTRGNTIYF,TGTGCCTGGGCTTCCCTTACTAGAGGAAACACCATATATTTT
TRBD1,-,TRBJ2-5,TRBV13,CASSFRVGDRGRETQYF,TGTGCCAGCAGCTTCAGGGTGGGGGACAGGGGGCGAGAGACCCAGTACTTC
-,few,TRBJ1-3,TRBV6-5,CASSYRLPSSGNTIYF,TGTGCCAGCAGTTACAGGCTCCCGAGCTCTGGAAACACCATATATTTT
-,-,TRBJ1-1,TRBV5-6,CASSPLRANTEAFF,TGTGCCAGCAGCCCCCTCCGGGCCAACACTGAAGCTTTCTTT
TRBD1,-,TRBJ1-3,TRBV9,CASSPGGSGNTIYF,TGTGCCAGCAGCCCAGGGGGCTCTGGAAACACCATATATTTT
TRBD1,-,TRBJ2-7,TRBV28,CASRRFGTGGEQYF,TGTGCCAGCAGACGCTTCGGGACAGGGGGCGAGCAGTACTTC
-,-,TRBJ1-1,TRBV28,CASSPPRDMNTEAFF,TGTGCCAGCAGTCCCCCGAGGGATATGAACACTGAAGCTTTCTTT
-,-,TRBJ2-7,TRBV6-5,CASSPGTAEQYF,TGTGCCAGCAGTCCAGGGACGGCCGAGCAGTACTTC
-,-,TRBJ2-1,TRBV24-1,CATSSSVLADDEQFF,TGTGCCACCAGTTCATCTGTTCTGGCAGACGATGAGCAGTTCTTC
-,few,TRBJ2-3,TRBV7-8,CASSPPENTDTQYF,TGTGCCAGCAGCCCGCCAGAAAACACAGATACGCAGTATTTT
-,-,TRBJ1-6,TRBV6-5,CASRTQENSPLHF,TGTGCCAGCAGAACCCAGGAAAATTCACCCCTCCACTTT
TRBD1,once,TRBJ2-7,TRBV19,CASSTRQGGSEQYF,TGTGCCAGTAGTACTAGACAGGGGGGCTCCGAGCAGTACTTC
TRBD1,-,TRBJ2-1,TRBV9,CASSHRLGTGNYNEQFF,TGTGCCAGCAGCCACCGTTTGGGGACAGGGAATTACAATGAGCAGTTCTTC
-,-,TRBJ2-5,TRBV19,CASSLQGLRVTQYF,TGTGCCAGTAGCCTACAGGGTCTCCGAGTTACCCAGTACTTC
TRBD1,-,TRBJ1-5,TRBV6-5,CASSPGQRNQPQHF,TGTGCCAGCAGCCCGGGACAGCGCAATCAGCCCCAGCATTTT
-,-,TRBJ2-7,TRBV7-9,CASSLGAWGGEQYF,TGTGCCAGCAGCTTAGGGGCATGGGGTGGCGAGCAGTACTTC
TRBD2,-,TRBJ2-7,TRBV5-4,CASSLGGAGLSYEQYF,TGTGCCAGCAGCTTGGGGGGAGCGGGGCTCAGCTACGAGCAGTACTTC
-,-,TRBJ2-1,TRBV7-3,CASSLSHGFNEQFF,TGTGCCAGCAGCTTATCTCACGGGTTCAATGAGCAGTTCTTC
-,once,TRBJ1-1,TRBV11-2,CASSRGRSLGRDTEAFF,TGTGCCAGCAGCCGTGGCCGATCCTTAGGCAGGGACACTGAAGCTTTCTTT
-,-,TRBJ1-3,TRBV3-1/TRBV3-2,CASSQAGNTIYF,TGTGCCAGCAGCCAAGCCGGGAACACCATATATTTT
TRBD1,-,TRBJ1-5,TRBV18,CASSLGTGGSGNQPQHF,TGTGCCAGCTCACTCGGGACAGGGGGCTCGGGCAATCAGCCCCAGCATTTT
TRBD1,-,TRBJ2-7,TRBV5-1,CASTYTGTGTYEQYF,TGCGCCAGCACCTATACCGGGACAGGGACCTACGAGCAGTACTTC
-,-,TRBJ1-5,TRBV7-8,CASSLVAGRFQPQHF,TGTGCCAGCAGCTTAGTGGCAGGGAGGTTTCAGCCCCAGCATTTT
TRBD1,-,TRBJ1-5,TRBV7-2,CASSRTGTGDQPQHF,TGTGCCAGCAGCCGCACCGGGACAGGGGATCAGCCCCAGCATTTT
-,-,TRBJ2-3,TRBV7-9,CASSLSTDTQYF,TGTGCCAGCAGCCTCAGCACAGATACGCAGTATTTT
-,-,TRBJ1-2,TRBV28,CASSSGQTSSFYGYTF,TGTGCCAGCAGTTCCGGACAGACGAGCTCTTTCTATGGCTACACCTTC
-,-,TRBJ1-2,TRBV7-8,CASSPRVKESGYTF,TGTGCCAGCAGCCCCCGAGTTAAGGAAAGTGGCTACACCTTC
-,-,TRBJ2-5,TRBV15,CATSRDGHAGETQYF,TGTGCCACCAGCAGAGATGGTCATGCCGGGGAGACCCAGTACTTC
-,-,TRBJ2-2,TRBV4-1,CASSQVLAFTGELFF,TGCGCCAGCAGCCAAGTACTAGCCTTTACCGGGGAGCTGTTTTTT
TRBD1,-,TRBJ2-2,TRBV7-9,CASESQGGAGAGELFF,TGTGCCAGTGAGTCCCAAGGGGGCGCGGGCGCCGGGGAGCTGTTTTTT
TRBD1,-,TRBJ2-2,TRBV5-4,CASSLDRENTGELFF,TGTGCCAGCAGCCTCGACAGGGAGAACACCGGGGAGCTGTTTTTT
TRBD2,-,TRBJ2-1,TRBV6-4,CTWLAGGKGQFF,TGTACATGGCTAGCGGGGGGTAAAGGGCAGTTCTTC
-,-,TRBJ2-5,TRBV29-1,CSASQPETQYF,TGCAGCGCCTCGCAACCAGAGACCCAGTACTTC
TRBD2,-,TRBJ2-2,TRBV4-2,CASSSSLAGAAVTGELFF,TGTGCCAGCAGCTCTTCGTTAGCGGGGGCCGCGGTCACCGGGGAGCTGTTTTTT
-,-,TRBJ2-5,TRBV29-1,CSAGLRYRETQYF,TGCAGCGCAGGTCTACGATACAGGGAGACCCAGTACTTC
TRBD1,-,TRBJ2-5,TRBV20-1,CSASLRTGQETQYF,TGCAGTGCTAGTCTACGGACAGGACAAGAGACCCAGTACTTC
-,-,TRBJ1-2,TRBV28,CASSFYGAGGYTF,TGTGCCAGCAGTTTTTATGGGGCTGGGGGCTACACCTTC
-,-,TRBJ2-5,TRBV9,CASSGLGETQYF,TGTGCCAGCAGCGGACTGGGGGAGACCCAGTACTTC
-,-,TRBJ2-2,TRBV19,CASSISTGELFF,TGTGCCAGTAGTATCTCCACCGGGGAGCTGTTTTTT
TRBD1,once,TRBJ1-2,TRBV28,CASSRQGWYGYTF,TGTGCCAGCAGCCGACAGGGTTGGTATGGCTACACCTTC
-,-,TRBJ1-3,TRBV5-6,CASSSTILGPTNF,TGTGCCAGCAGCTCCACCATCTTGGGACCGACAAATTTT
-,-,TRBJ2-3,TRBV6-2/TRBV6-3,CASSNQETQSTDTQYF,TGTGCCAGCAGTAATCAGGAGACACAGAGCACAGATACGCAGTATTTT
TRBD2,-,TRBJ2-7,TRBV9,CASSQPISGGADEQYF,TGTGCCAGCAGTCAACCCATTAGCGGGGGGGCCGACGAGCAGTACTTC
-,-,TRBJ2-5,TRBV7-8,CASSLESREETQYF,TGTGCCAGCAGCTTAGAGTCCAGGGAAGAGACCCAGTACTTC
-,-,TRBJ1-4,TRBV2,CASSVRRVREKLFF,TGTGCCAGCAGTGTTCGCAGGGTCAGGGAAAAACTGTTTTTT
-,-,TRBJ2-7,TRBV4-3,CASSQATVSYEQYF,TGCGCCAGCAGCCAAGCGACGGTCTCCTACGAGCAGTACTTC